This T cell receptor beta chain was identified in a study of CD8+CD57+ T cells in acquired aplastic anemia. Broader study findings: Researchers reported that CD8+ Simpson's diversity was not significantly different in patients versus controls.

Patients chosen for sequencing had CD8+CD57+ cells that had expanded, as shown by flow cytometry. Severe acquired aplastic anemia affected all patients. Genomic DNA served as template for TCR beta VDJ and CDR3 profiling. TCRdb used MiXCR to reprocess the reads, holding one entry per CDR3 protein. The sample has over 150,000 distinct CDR3 sequences, about 48% seen once. As for this clonotype: Its target is unknown.

Germline CDR1 and CDR2: SNHLY and FYNNEI. The length of the CDR3 is 13 residues. V lost 6 bases and J lost 5, with 11 bases in between. The sequence came from a human donor with aplastic anemia. Sequencing used sorted CD4+, CD8+, or CD8+CD57+ T cells (not recorded which) from PBMCs. The V call is TRBV2, the J call TRBJ1-5, with D possibly TRBD1 on 5 matching bases. CDR3 DNA sequence: TGTGCCAGCAGGGGGTCCAGGGATCAGCCCCAGCATTTT. Protein: CASRGSRDQPQHF.